The clone carrying this T cell receptor beta chain came up a few times. Its antigen remains unidentified. In TCRdb, the 5' RACE reads were re-called with MiXCR into one record per CDR3 protein. This sample yields hundreds of thousands of distinct CDR3 sequences, of which approximately 12% are seen a single time; 3.2% belongs to the top ten. The germline gives CDR1 DFQATT, CDR2 SNEGSKA (reference sequence). The V and J ends lost 0 bases and 4 bases respectively, with 17 bases between them. The CDR3 extends over 16 amino acids. These data originate in a study of T cells after yellow fever vaccination. Study results and limitations: Relatively few clonotypes were ones that appeared in both CD4 and CD8 compartments. The booster response re-showed most primary clones: approximately 97% CD4, 88% CD8.

This material consisted of CD4+ T cells sorted from PBMCs, taken 15 days after the yellow fever booster vaccination. The V call is TRBV20-1, the J call TRBJ2-3; D not certain. The TCR was taken from a man aged 18 to 29 who received the YFV17D yellow fever vaccine. DNA for the CDR3: TGCAGTGCTAGAGACCTGGCTAAGCAGTTGGCAGATACGCAGTATTTT. This codes for CSARDLAKQLADTQYF.